The clone carrying this T cell receptor (beta chain) was seen just once. The antigen is not known. The sample comes from a study of OX40 agonist ivuxolimab in advanced cancers. Study overall: An agonistic human IgG2 monoclonal antibody against OX40 (CD134) was given. Study-level results: Some nonresponders additionally presented with little normalized T-cell clonal expansion. Mean expanded clone counts were higher in CD8+ than CD4+ T cells. By week 6 at 0.1 to 3.0 mg/kg, blood CD4+ and CD8+ T cells had expanded clonally.

Produced via immunoSEQ multiplex PCR; TCRdb's table is partial and in-frame only. This sample carries around 72,000 clones, 80% to 90% of them seen once, and the ten largest clones take around 1%. V trimming: 0 bases; J trimming: 7 bases; junction bases outside the gene matches: 7. The CDR3 totals 15 residues. Germline V lookup: CDR1 SGDLS, CDR2 YYNGEE. This chain joins TRBV9 and TRBJ2-1, with 7 bases matching TRBD2. The TCR comes from an adult with an advanced solid tumor such as melanoma, head and neck, liver or kidney cancer. The sample in question was CD4+ or CD8+ T cells sorted from blood, obtained in a trial of the OX40 agonist ivuxolimab. This CDR3 reads CASSVGPSGPNEQFF. In DNA, the CDR3 is TGTGCCAGCAGCGTAGGGCCTAGCGGCCCTAATGAGCAGTTCTTC.